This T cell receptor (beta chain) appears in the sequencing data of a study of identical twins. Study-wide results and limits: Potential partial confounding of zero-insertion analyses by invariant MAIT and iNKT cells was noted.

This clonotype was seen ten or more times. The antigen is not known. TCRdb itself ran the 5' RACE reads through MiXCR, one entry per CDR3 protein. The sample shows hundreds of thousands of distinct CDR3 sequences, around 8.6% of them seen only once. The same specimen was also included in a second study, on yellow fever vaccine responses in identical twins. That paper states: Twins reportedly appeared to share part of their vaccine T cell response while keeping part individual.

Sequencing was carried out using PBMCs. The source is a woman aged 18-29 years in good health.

The CDR3 coding sequence is TGTGCCAGCAGTTGGACGGACTCGGTGAGGATCAATGAGCAGTTCTTC. It specifies CASSWTDSVRINEQFF. The chain carries TRBV28 and TRBJ2-1, with D tentatively TRBD2 (5 bases). V dropped 4 bases and J dropped 6 bases, with 19 bases sitting between them. Germline V lookup: CDR1 MDHEN, CDR2 SYDVKM. This CDR3 comprises 16 residues.